The T cell receptor (beta chain) under discussion was sequenced for a study of blood T cell repertoires in COVID-19. Study context: COVID-19 samples, acute and convalescent, were from the United States, Italy and Spain. In each case, the material was cDNA or gDNA derived from T cells, B-cell-depleted T cells, or PBMCs.

The ends were cut back, 3 bases at V and 0 bases at J, with 10 bases in the middle. Germline loops: CDR1 SGDLS, CDR2 YYNGEE. This CDR3 region has 15 residues. Measured with immunoSEQ multiplex PCR; TCRdb has only the in-frame clones, and not every one. The repertoire holds 150,000 to 200,000 clones, over 65% seen once, with roughly 7.5% in the top ten. The specimen sequenced was peripheral blood. The TCR sequence derives from a man in his sixties with acute or convalescent COVID-19. J is TRBJ2-1 and V is TRBV9; no clear D. CDR3: CASSEDLSSYNEQFF. CDR3 nucleotide sequence: TGTGCCAGCAGCGAAGATCTATCCTCCTACAATGAGCAGTTCTTC. Full variable domain (remainder filled in from reference TRBV9 and TRBJ2-1): DSGVTQTPKHLITATGQRVTLRCSPRSGDLSVYWYQQSLDQGLQFLIQYYNGEERAKGNILERFSAQQFPDLHSELNLSSLELGDSALYFCASSEDLSSYNEQFFGPGTRLTVL.